Presented here are 27 T cell receptor beta chains from one specimen sequenced in a study. TCRdb re-called the 5' RACE reads with MiXCR, one entry per CDR3 protein. Of over 50,000 distinct CDR3 sequences listed, around 30% are singletons. Material for sequencing was tumor-infiltrating naive CD4+ T cells sorted from the breast tumor. As for subset: naive CD4+ T cells, CD4+CD45RA+CD25-. These receptors originate from a female donor with breast cancer.

This clonotype has only a few counts. The V call is TRBV7-9, the J call TRBJ2-1, with 10 bases matching TRBD2. Germline V gene sequence: CDR1 SEHNR, CDR2 FQNEAQ (reference sequence). This CDR3 is 16 amino acids long. J was trimmed by 2 bases and V by 5 bases; bases with no gene match: 6. CDR3 nucleotide sequence: TGTGCCAGCAGCCTCTACCTAGCGGGGGCCTACAATGAGCAGTTCTTC. Translation: CASSLYLAGAYNEQFF. Variable domain in full (rest from reference TRBV7-9 and TRBJ2-1): DTGVSQNPRHKITKRGQNVTFRCDPISEHNRLYWYRQTLGQGPEFLTYFQNEAQLEKSRLLSDRFSAERPKGSFSTLEIQRTEQGDSAMYLCASSLYLAGAYNEQFFGPGTRLTVL.

The gene calls are TRBV5-1 and TRBJ2-4; D is possibly TRBD1 or TRBD2 (5 bases each). Trimming took off 0 bases at V and 7 bases at J, with 11 bases between the two ends. This CDR3 contains 14 residues. Germline lookup yields CDR1 SGHRS and CDR2 YFSETQ. The chain's CDR3 is CASSLDTEGNIQYF. The CDR3, as DNA: TGCGCCAGCAGCTTGGATACAGAGGGGAACATTCAGTACTTC.

This clonotype was picked up a small number of times. At one end, the junction sequence differs from germline, possibly due to a read error. V gene TRBV5-1 combines with J gene TRBJ2-3; D gene unclear. The CDR3 has 13 amino acids. CDR1 SGHRS and CDR2 YFSETQ come from the germline V gene. The CDR3 here is CASNLSPTDTQYF. The CDR3 DNA reads TGCGCCAGCAACTTGTCCCCGACAGATACGCAGTATTTT.

This clonotype showed up just a few times. The chain combines TRBV4-2 with TRBJ1-1; TRBD1 is a possible D gene (5 bases). This CDR3 region has 15 residues. The V gene's germline CDR1 is LGHNA and CDR2 YNFKEQ. Trimming took off 4 bases at V and 4 bases at J, with 16 bases between the two ends. Here the CDR3 DNA reads TGTGCCAGCAGCCCCAAGACCCAGGGTGGCACTGAAGCTTTCTTT. Encoded protein: CASSPKTQGGTEAFF.

The sample holds many counts of this clonotype. The chain joins TRBV5-1 to TRBJ1-2; D is unresolved. The CDR3 contains 14 residues. Germline CDR1 SGHRS, CDR2 YFSETQ. The ends were cut back, 7 bases at V and 8 bases at J, with 21 bases in the middle. DNA for the CDR3: TGCGCCAGCTCTTCTGGCCGGACCGGCTTGGGCTACACCTTC. It codes for CASSSGRTGLGYTF.

This chain joins TRBV7-3 and TRBJ2-1; possibly TRBD1 or TRBD2 for D (5 bases each). CDR3 length equals 17 residues. Germline V CDR1 and CDR2: SGHTA, FQGTGA. Trimming took 4 bases from V and 7 from J, leaving 23 bases between them. The CDR3 reads CASSSRVGTPGDNEQFF. In DNA, the CDR3 is TGTGCCAGCAGCTCCCGGGTCGGGACCCCTGGAGATAATGAGCAGTTCTTC.

Regarding this clonotype: At one end, the junction sequence differs from germline, possibly due to a read error. The J gene is TRBJ2-5, the V gene TRBV20-1; D is ambiguous. The germline gives CDR1 DFQATT, CDR2 SNEGSKA (reference sequence). This CDR3 has 11 residues. CDR3 in amino acids: CSAKGQGTQYF. CDR3 sequence (DNA): TGCAGTGCCAAGGGCCAAGGGACCCAGTACTTC.

This clonotype was found many times. The gene calls are TRBV4-3 and TRBJ2-1, with D perhaps TRBD2 (6 bases). With 0 bases removed from V and 0 bases from J, the gap between germline ends came to 12 bases. The CDR3 has 17 amino acids. The germline gives CDR1 LGHNA, CDR2 YSLEER. The CDR3 coding sequence is TGCGCCAGCAGCCAAGACGAACGGGGGAGCTCCTACAATGAGCAGTTCTTC. Protein sequence: CASSQDERGSSYNEQFF.

This clonotype appeared a few times. The V call is TRBV6-1, the J call TRBJ2-1; D unresolved. CDR1 and CDR2 (germline): MNHNS, SASEGT. This CDR3 region has 15 residues. V lost 2 bases, J lost 2 bases, and 10 bases lay in between. The CDR3 loop reads CASSERRNPYNEQFF. The CDR3 DNA is TGTGCCAGCAGTGAAAGGCGGAACCCCTACAATGAGCAGTTCTTC.

About this clonotype: One junction end does not reproduce the germline sequence, and a read error may be involved. The chain links TRBV4-2 to TRBJ1-4; 7 nucleotides line up with TRBD1. The CDR3 consists of 13 residues. Germline CDR1 is LGHNA and CDR2 is YNFKEQ. CDR3 sequence reads: CANSQQGNEKLFF. The CDR3 DNA is TGTGCCAACAGCCAACAGGGGAATGAAAAACTGTTTTTT.

This clonotype was seen more than once but under ten times. The chain joins TRBV5-1 to TRBJ2-5; 10 nucleotides match TRBD2. The CDR3 loop spans 14 amino acids. The germline gives CDR1 SGHRS, CDR2 YFSETQ. V gave up 2 bases and J gave up 6 bases; unmatched junction bases: 4. The CDR3 coding sequence is TGCGCCAGCAGCTTTACTAGCGGGGCACAGACCCAGTACTTC. Translation: CASSFTSGAQTQYF.

The gene calls are TRBV28 and TRBJ2-1, with unresolved D. Germline-derived CDR1 and CDR2 are MDHEN and SYDVKM. The V and J ends lost 4 bases and 0 bases respectively, with 13 bases between them. This CDR3 region has 16 residues. CDR3 loop: CASSSPGRNSYNEQFF. CDR3 bases: TGTGCCAGCAGTTCCCCCGGCAGGAACTCCTACAATGAGCAGTTCTTC.

CDR3 sequence (DNA): TGTGCCAGCAGTCCGGGACAGACTAATGAAAAACTGTTTTTT. Protein product: CASSPGQTNEKLFF. The chain couples TRBV12-3 or TRBV12-4 to TRBJ1-4; 7 bases align to TRBD1. V lost 5 bases and J lost 2; bases outside the gene matches: 2. The CDR3 loop spans 14 amino acids.

This clonotype appeared a single time. V gene TRBV27 combines with J gene TRBJ2-6; 8 nucleotides line up with TRBD1. CDR1 and CDR2 from the germline V gene are MNHEY and SMNVEV (reference sequence). The CDR3 spans 17 residues. The V gene end was trimmed by 5 bases and the J gene end by 4 bases; junction bases not matched to a gene: 10. The CDR3 nucleotides are TGTGCCAGCAGTCCGATGCAGGGGGCGCAAGGGGCCAACGTCCTGACTTTC. Residues: CASSPMQGAQGANVLTF.

As to this clonotype: Given the absence of the conserved phenylalanine or tryptophan at the CDR3 end, a read error is likely. The J gene is TRBJ2-1, the V gene TRBV9; 10 nucleotides match TRBD2. The J segment lost 4 bases and the V segment lost 0 bases, leaving 13 bases of the junction unmatched. The CDR3 length is 19 residues. The germline gives CDR1 SGDLS, CDR2 YYNGEE. The CDR3: CASSVEGRGRLAGYNEQFL. The CDR3, as DNA: TGTGCCAGCAGCGTAGAGGGCAGGGGACGACTAGCGGGTTACAATGAGCAGTTCCTC.

This clonotype has only a few counts. This chain links TRBV5-4 with TRBJ2-1; 7 nucleotides agree with TRBD2. Germline V CDR1 and CDR2: SGHNT, YYREEE (reference sequence). This CDR3 has 12 residues. Germline trimming cut 6 bases from V and 10 bases from J; bases unmatched to any gene: 7. The CDR3 DNA follows: TGTGCCAGCACAAAACGGGGGGTCGAGCAGTTCTTC. It codes for CASTKRGVEQFF.

This clonotype was found many times. V is TRBV7-2 and J is TRBJ2-3, with D perhaps given as TRBD1 or TRBD2 (5 bases each). Looked up from germline, CDR1 is SGHTA and CDR2 is FQGNSA. The CDR3 consists of 12 residues. The V gene lost 4 bases and the J gene lost 6 bases, with 8 bases spanning the gap. CDR3 sequence (DNA): TGTGCCAGCAGCTCCTGGGGGGATACGCAGTATTTT. Translating it yields CASSSWGDTQYF.

The J gene is TRBJ1-5, the V gene TRBV6-6; 7 nucleotides line up with TRBD1. The CDR3 has 13 amino acids. Trimming cost V 8 bases and J 2 bases; bases outside gene matches: 3. In germline, CDR1 is MNHNY, CDR2 SVGAGI (reference sequence). The CDR3 nucleotides are TGTGCCAGCCAGGGGGAGGGCAATCAGCCCCAGCATTTT. The encoded protein is CASQGEGNQPQHF.

This chain uses TRBV4-2 with TRBJ2-3, with D possibly TRBD2 on 5 matching bases. V was clipped by 0 bases and J by 2 bases, with 15 bases between them. The CDR3 runs 17 residues. Germline CDR1 reads LGHNA; CDR2 reads YNFKEQ. The CDR3 here is CASSQDLRRGTTDTQYF. Here the CDR3 DNA reads TGTGCCAGCAGCCAAGATCTGCGACGGGGAACCACAGATACGCAGTATTTT.

This chain joins TRBV27 and TRBJ2-1; TRBD2 matches at 7 bases. The CDR3 is 15 residues long. The germline V gene has CDR1 MNHEY and CDR2 SMNVEV (reference sequence). Trimming cost V 5 bases and J 7 bases; bases outside gene matches: 11. The chain's CDR3 is CASSPPGLQSNEQFF. In DNA form, the CDR3 reads TGTGCCAGCAGTCCACCGGGACTACAGAGTAATGAGCAGTTCTTC.

This clonotype was seen a single time. The chain combines TRBV6-1 with TRBJ2-3; TRBD2 is a possible D gene (6 bases). Trimming took off 4 bases at V and 4 bases at J, with 12 bases between the two ends. This CDR3 has 14 residues. Looked up from germline, CDR1 is MNHNS and CDR2 is SASEGT. The CDR3 DNA reads as TGTGCCAGCAGTGGGGGACTGTACCCAGATACGCAGTATTTT. It yields the protein CASSGGLYPDTQYF.

This rearrangement joins TRBV11-2 to TRBJ2-7; 7 bases are shared with TRBD2. Trimming took 0 bases from V and 12 from J; bases not matched to a gene: 5. There are 12 residues in the CDR3. Germline-derived CDR1 and CDR2 are SGHAT and FQNNGV. The CDR3 spells CASSLERERMYF. The DNA for the CDR3 is TGTGCCAGCAGCTTAGAGCGGGAGCGTATGTACTTC. Using reference TRBV11-2 and TRBJ2-7 for the parts outside the CDR3, the full variable domain is EAGVAQSPRYKIIEKRQSVAFWCNPISGHATLYWYQQILGQGPKLLIQFQNNGVVDDSQLPKDRFSAERLKGVDSTLKIQPAKLEDSAVYLCASSLERERMYFGPGTRLTVT.

The sample holds a few counts of this clonotype. The chain combines TRBV20-1 with TRBJ2-1; the match to TRBD2 covers 14 bases. The germline gives CDR1 DFQATT, CDR2 SNEGSKA (reference sequence). V was pared by 6 bases and J by 2 bases, with 12 bases of the junction left unmatched. This CDR3 contains 18 residues. For the CDR3, the DNA is TGCAGTGCCCATGGACTAGCGGGAGGAAAGTGGACCTACAATGAGCAGTTCTTC. Protein sequence: CSAHGLAGGKWTYNEQFF.

The chain couples TRBV4-2 to TRBJ2-7; D remains ambiguous. The CDR3 contains 18 residues. Germline V gene data show CDR1 as LGHNA and CDR2 as YNFKEQ. Trimming cost V 4 bases and J 0 bases, with 22 bases left between them. The CDR3 DNA is TGTGCCAGCAGCCCAGAGGAAGGATCGAGATCCCACTCCTACGAGCAGTACTTC. The encoded protein is CASSPEEGSRSHSYEQYF.

The sample holds many counts of this clonotype. This sequence joins TRBV20-1 and TRBJ1-6; possible D gene TRBD1, 5 bases. Per the germline V gene, CDR1 is DFQATT and CDR2 is SNEGSKA (reference sequence). CDR3 length: 12 amino acids. With 2 bases removed from V and 9 bases from J, the gap between germline ends came to 8 bases. In nucleotides, the CDR3 is TGCAGTGCTAGAAACGGGGCTTCACCCCTCCACTTT. Protein product: CSARNGASPLHF.

The chain joins TRBV11-3 to TRBJ2-2; D is unclear. The CDR3 consists of 17 residues. V lost 1 base, J lost 0 bases, and 12 bases lay in between. Germline CDR1 and CDR2: SGHNT and YENEEA. The CDR3: CASSLALGFANTGELFF. Here the CDR3 DNA reads TGTGCCAGCAGCTTAGCCCTAGGGTTCGCGAACACCGGGGAGCTGTTTTTT. Full variable domain (missing parts from reference TRBV11-3 and TRBJ2-2): EAGVVQSPRYKIIEKKQPVAFWCNPISGHNTLYWYLQNLGQGPELLIRYENEEAVDDSQLPKDRFSAERLKGVDSTLKIQPAELGDSAVYLCASSLALGFANTGELFFGEGSRLTVL.

Remarks on this clonotype: A read error may explain this, as a much larger clone is one base away. The chain recombines TRBV5-4 with TRBJ1-5, with unresolved D. Between the trimmed V and J ends, which lost 1 base and 4 bases, there was a span of 6 bases. Looked up from germline, CDR1 is SGHNT and CDR2 is YYREEE (reference sequence). The CDR3 runs 13 residues. The DNA for the CDR3 is TGTGCCAGCAGCTTGCGTCAGAATCAGCCCCAGCATTTT. Protein product: CASSLRQNQPQHF.